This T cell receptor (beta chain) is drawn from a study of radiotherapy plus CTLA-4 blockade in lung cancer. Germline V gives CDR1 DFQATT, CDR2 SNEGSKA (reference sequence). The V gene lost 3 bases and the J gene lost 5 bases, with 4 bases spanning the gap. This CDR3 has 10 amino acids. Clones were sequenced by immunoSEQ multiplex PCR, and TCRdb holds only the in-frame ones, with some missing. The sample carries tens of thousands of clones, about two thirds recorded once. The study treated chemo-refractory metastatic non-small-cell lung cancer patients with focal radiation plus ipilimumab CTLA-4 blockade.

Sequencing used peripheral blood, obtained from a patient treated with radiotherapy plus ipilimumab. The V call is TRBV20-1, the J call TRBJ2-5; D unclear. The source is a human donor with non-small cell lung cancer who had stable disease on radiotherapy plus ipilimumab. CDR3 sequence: CSASLETQYF. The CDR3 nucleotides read TGCAGTGCTAGCCTTGAGACCCAGTACTTC.